This TCR beta chain was documented in a study of T cell responses to AZD1222 COVID-19 vaccine. Method: immunoSEQ multiplex PCR; TCRdb's copy keeps in-frame clones and lacks some. The repertoire holds 83,000 or so clones, with about 88% as singletons. Sequencing used peripheral blood, obtained 28 days after the second AZD1222 dose. The clonotype originates from an adult who received the AZD1222 COVID-19 vaccine.

CDR3 protein: CATSSTDREHREQYF. As DNA, the CDR3 is TGTGCCACCAGCAGTACGGACAGGGAACATCGCGAGCAGTACTTC. The chain carries TRBV15 and TRBJ2-7, with 8 nucleotides matching TRBD1. Per the germline V gene, CDR1 is LNHNV and CDR2 is YYDKDF (reference sequence). The CDR3 length is 15 residues. J was trimmed by 6 bases and V by 3 bases; bases with no gene match: 10.